Shown below are 3 T cell receptor beta chains from a single sample sequenced in a study of T cell responses to AZD1222 COVID-19 vaccine. Assay: immunoSEQ multiplex PCR; the TCRdb copy retains only in-frame clones and omits some. The table has 100,000 to 120,000 clones, approximately 88% seen once. The sample consisted of peripheral blood, taken 28 days after the second AZD1222 dose. All receptors come from an adult who received the AZD1222 COVID-19 vaccine.

The chain carries TRBV4-2 and TRBJ2-7; D gene uncertain. The ends were cut back, 3 bases at V and 2 bases at J, with 11 bases in the middle. CDR1 and CDR2 from the germline V gene are LGHNA and YNFKEQ. This CDR3 is 14 amino acids long. The DNA of the CDR3 is TGTGCCAGCAGCCAGGGTCGGGCAGCCTACGAGCAGTACTTC. Translated: CASSQGRAAYEQYF.

This chain connects TRBV10-1 to TRBJ2-5; 9 bases agree with TRBD2. The CDR3 is 15 residues long. Germline V CDR1 and CDR2: WNHNN, SYGVQD (reference sequence). The J segment lost 7 bases and the V segment lost 8 bases, leaving 14 bases of the junction unmatched. CDR3 DNA sequence: TGCGCCAGCGCCCTAGCGGGGACACGCGGAGGGACCCAGTACTTC. Translation: CASALAGTRGGTQYF.

The rearrangement uses TRBV27 and TRBJ2-7; no reliable D call. Germline loops: CDR1 MNHEY, CDR2 SMNVEV (reference sequence). Trimming shortened V by 1 base and J by 2 bases, and 9 bases separated the two germline ends. The CDR3 is 14 residues long. This CDR3 reads CASSLFRSPYEQYF. The CDR3 DNA follows: TGTGCCAGCAGTTTATTCAGGTCACCCTACGAGCAGTACTTC.